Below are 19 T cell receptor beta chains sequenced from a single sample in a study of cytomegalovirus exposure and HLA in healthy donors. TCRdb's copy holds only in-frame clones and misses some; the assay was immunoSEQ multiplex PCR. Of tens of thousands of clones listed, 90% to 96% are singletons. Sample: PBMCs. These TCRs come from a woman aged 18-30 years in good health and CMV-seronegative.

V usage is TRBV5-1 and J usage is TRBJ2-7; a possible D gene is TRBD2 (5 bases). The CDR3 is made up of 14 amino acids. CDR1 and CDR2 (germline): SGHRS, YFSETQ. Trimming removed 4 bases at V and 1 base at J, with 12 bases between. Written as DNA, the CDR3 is TGCGCCAGCAGCCCGAAACTAGTATCCTACGAGCAGTACTTC. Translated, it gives CASSPKLVSYEQYF. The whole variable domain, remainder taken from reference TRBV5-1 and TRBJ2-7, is KAGVTQTPRYLIKTRGQQVTLSCSPISGHRSVSWYQQTPGQGLQFLFEYFSETQRNKGNFPGRFSGRQFSNSRSEMNVSTLELGDSALYLCASSPKLVSYEQYFGPGTRLTVT.

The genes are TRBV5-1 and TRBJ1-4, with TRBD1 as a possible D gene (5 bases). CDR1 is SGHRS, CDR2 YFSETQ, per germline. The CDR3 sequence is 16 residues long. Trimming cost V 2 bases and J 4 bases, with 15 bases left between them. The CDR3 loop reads CASSFFGQGDNEKLFF. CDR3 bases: TGCGCCAGCAGCTTTTTCGGGCAGGGCGATAATGAAAAACTGTTTTTT.

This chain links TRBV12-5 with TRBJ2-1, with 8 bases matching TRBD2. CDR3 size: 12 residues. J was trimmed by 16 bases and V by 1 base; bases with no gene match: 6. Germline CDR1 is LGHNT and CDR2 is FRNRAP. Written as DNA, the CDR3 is TGTGCTAGTGGTTTGGCCGGGGGGGCGATCTTCTTC. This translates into CASGLAGGAIFF.

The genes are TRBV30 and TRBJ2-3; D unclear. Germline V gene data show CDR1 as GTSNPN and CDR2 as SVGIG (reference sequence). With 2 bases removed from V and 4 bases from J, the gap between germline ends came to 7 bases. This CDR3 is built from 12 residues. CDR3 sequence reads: CAWSISSDTQYF. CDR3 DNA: TGTGCCTGGAGTATTAGCTCAGATACGCAGTATTTT.

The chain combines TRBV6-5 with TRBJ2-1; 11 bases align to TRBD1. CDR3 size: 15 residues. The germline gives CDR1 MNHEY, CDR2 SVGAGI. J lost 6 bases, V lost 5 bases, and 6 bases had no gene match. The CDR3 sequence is CASSPRDRGFNEQFF. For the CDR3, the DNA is TGTGCCAGCAGTCCCCGGGACAGGGGGTTCAATGAGCAGTTCTTC.

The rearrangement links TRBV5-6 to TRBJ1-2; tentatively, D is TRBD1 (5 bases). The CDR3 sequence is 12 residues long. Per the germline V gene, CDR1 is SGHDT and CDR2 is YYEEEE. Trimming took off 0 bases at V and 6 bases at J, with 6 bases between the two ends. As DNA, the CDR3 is TGTGCCAGCAGCTTGGGGGGGGATGGCTACACCTTC. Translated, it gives CASSLGGDGYTF.

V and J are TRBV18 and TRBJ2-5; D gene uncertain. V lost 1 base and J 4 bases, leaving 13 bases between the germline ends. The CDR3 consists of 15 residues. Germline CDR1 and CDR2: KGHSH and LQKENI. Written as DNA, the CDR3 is TGTGCCAGCTCACCACATCCCAGTCTAGGAGAGACCCAGTACTTC. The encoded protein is CASSPHPSLGETQYF.

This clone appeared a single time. In DNA form, the CDR3 reads TGCGCCAGCAGTTCCCGAGCGGGGGCGAACAATGAGCAGTTCTTC. It specifies CASSSRAGANNEQFF. The V call is TRBV10-1, the J call TRBJ2-1; 8 bases line up with TRBD2. Germline V gives CDR1 WNHNN, CDR2 SYGVQD (reference sequence). This CDR3 is built from 15 residues. Trimming cost V 5 bases and J 5 bases; bases outside gene matches: 8.

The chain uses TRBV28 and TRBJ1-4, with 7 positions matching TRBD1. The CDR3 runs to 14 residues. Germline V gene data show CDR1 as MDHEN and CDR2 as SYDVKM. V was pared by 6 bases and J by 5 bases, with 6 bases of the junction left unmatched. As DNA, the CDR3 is TGTGCCAGCAGAAGAACAGGGGCAAATGAAAAACTGTTTTTT. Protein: CASRRTGANEKLFF.

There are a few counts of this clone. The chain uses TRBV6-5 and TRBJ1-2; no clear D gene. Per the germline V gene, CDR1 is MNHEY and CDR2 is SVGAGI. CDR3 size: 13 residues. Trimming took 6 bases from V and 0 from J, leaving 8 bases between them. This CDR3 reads CASSKNSNYGYTF. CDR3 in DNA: TGTGCCAGCAGCAAAAACTCTAACTATGGCTACACCTTC.

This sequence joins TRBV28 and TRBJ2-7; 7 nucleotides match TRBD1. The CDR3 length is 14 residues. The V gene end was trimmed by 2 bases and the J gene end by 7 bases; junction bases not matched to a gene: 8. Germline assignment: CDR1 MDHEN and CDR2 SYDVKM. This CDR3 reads CASSLGATGVEQYF. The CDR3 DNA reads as TGTGCCAGCAGTTTAGGGGCCACAGGGGTGGAGCAGTACTTC.

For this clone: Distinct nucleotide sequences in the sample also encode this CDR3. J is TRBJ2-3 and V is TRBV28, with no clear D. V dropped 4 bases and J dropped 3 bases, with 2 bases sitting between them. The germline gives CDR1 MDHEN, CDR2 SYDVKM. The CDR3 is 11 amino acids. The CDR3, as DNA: TGTGCCAGCAGTTCTACAGATACGCAGTATTTT. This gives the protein CASSSTDTQYF.

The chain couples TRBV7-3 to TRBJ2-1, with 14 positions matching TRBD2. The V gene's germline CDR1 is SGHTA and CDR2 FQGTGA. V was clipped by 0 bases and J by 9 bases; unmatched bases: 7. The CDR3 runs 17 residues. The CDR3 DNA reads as TGTGCCAGCAGCTTAACGGCCGGGACTAGCGGGGGCCTTGAGCAGTTCTTC. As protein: CASSLTAGTSGGLEQFF.

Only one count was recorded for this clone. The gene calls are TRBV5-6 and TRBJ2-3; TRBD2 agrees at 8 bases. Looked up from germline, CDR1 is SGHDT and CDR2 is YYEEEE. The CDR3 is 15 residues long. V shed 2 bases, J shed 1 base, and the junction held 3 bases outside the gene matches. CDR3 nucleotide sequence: TGTGCCAGCAGCTTTGTGCGGGGGGGCACAGATACGCAGTATTTT. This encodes CASSFVRGGTDTQYF.

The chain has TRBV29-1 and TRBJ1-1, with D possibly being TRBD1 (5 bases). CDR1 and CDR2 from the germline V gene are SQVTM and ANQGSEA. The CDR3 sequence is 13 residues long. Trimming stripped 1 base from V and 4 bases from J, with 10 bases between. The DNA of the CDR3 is TGCAGCGTTGAAGTGGGGGAGGGCACTGAAGCTTTCTTT. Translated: CSVEVGEGTEAFF. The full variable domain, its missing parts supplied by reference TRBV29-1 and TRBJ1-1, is SAVISQKPSRDICQRGTSLTIQCQVDSQVTMMFWYRQQPGQSLTLIATANQGSEATYESGFVIDKFPISRPNLTFSTLTVSNMSPEDSSIYLCSVEVGEGTEAFFGQGTRLTVV.

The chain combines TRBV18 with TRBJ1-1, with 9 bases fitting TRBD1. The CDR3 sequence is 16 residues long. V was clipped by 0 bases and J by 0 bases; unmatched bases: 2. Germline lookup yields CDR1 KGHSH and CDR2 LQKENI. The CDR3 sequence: CASSPPGTGMNTEAFF. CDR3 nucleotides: TGTGCCAGCTCACCACCCGGGACAGGGATGAACACTGAAGCTTTCTTT.

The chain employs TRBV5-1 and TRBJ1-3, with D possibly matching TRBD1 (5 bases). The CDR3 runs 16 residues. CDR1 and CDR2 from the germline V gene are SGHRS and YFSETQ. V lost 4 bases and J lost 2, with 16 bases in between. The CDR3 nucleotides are TGCGCCAGCAGCATTGGATCGGGCAGGGCTGGAAACACCATATATTTT. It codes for CASSIGSGRAGNTIYF.

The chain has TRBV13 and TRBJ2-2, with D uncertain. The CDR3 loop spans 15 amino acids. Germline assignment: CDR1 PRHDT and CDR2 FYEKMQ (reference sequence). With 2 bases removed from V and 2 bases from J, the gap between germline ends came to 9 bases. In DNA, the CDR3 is TGTGCCAGCAGCTTACAGGCCCCTAACACCGGGGAGCTGTTTTTT. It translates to CASSLQAPNTGELFF.

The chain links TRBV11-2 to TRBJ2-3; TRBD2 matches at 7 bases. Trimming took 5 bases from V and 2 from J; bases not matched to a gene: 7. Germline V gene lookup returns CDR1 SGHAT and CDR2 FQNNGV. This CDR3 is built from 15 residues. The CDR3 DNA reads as TGTGCCAGCAGCCAGGCTGGGAGGGCCACAGATACGCAGTATTTT. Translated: CASSQAGRATDTQYF.